The following is a T cell receptor (beta chain) sequence with its context. What this receptor recognizes is not known. The input lacks base qualities; no much larger clone sits a single base away. These data originate in a study of technical replicates of blood from several donors (dated by TCRdb to about 2017). Including the terminal cysteine and phenylalanine, the CDR3 comprises 17 residues. Only the CDR3 DNA is retained, 51 bases long and in frame from the first base. CDR1 and CDR2 were assigned from the germline V gene as MDHEN and SYDVKM. The junction shows trimming of 5 bases on V and 8 bases on J, and the gene matches do not reach 18 bases of it. The library was produced with the immunoSEQ multiplex PCR assay. The immuneACCESS repertoire file appears here via TCRdb, limited to in-frame rearrangements. These files lack a portion of the clones; in checked studies, under half of the deficit traces to unresolved V genes, and the cause of the others is not known. Present in this sample are around 100,000 clones, under 96% of which were seen just once. The ten largest make up approximately 0.2% of the sample.

Sequencing was performed on T cells isolated from PBMCs. The chain employs TRBV28 and TRBJ2-1; 7 central nucleotides agree with TRBD1. This TCR came from a human donor in good health. The DNA reads TGTGCCAGCAGTCCGGGGTCCCGACAGGGTGTTCAAGATGAGCAGTTCTTC. This yields the protein CASSPGSRQGVQDEQFF.